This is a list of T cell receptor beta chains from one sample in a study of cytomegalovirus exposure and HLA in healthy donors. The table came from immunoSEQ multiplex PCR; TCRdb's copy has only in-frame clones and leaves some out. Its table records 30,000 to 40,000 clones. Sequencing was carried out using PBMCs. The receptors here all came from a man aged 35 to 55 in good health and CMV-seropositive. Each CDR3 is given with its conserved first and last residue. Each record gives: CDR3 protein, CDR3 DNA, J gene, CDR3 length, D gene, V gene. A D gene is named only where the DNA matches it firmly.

CDR3 protein: CASSVGRQGNYGYTF
CDR3 DNA: TGTGCCAGCAGCGTAGGGCGACAGGGAAACTATGGCTACACCTTC
J gene: TRBJ1-2
CDR3 length: 15
D gene: TRBD1
V gene: TRBV9

CDR3 protein: CASRTAGTSTDTQYF
CDR3 DNA: TGTGCCAGCCGCACGGCGGGGACTAGCACAGATACGCAGTATTTT
J gene: TRBJ2-3
CDR3 length: 15
D gene: .
V gene: TRBV5-5

CDR3 protein: CAISEGGTGGFGTEASF
CDR3 DNA: TGTGCCATCAGTGAGGGAGGAACAGGGGGCTTCGGTACTGAAGCTTCCTTT
J gene: TRBJ1-1
CDR3 length: 17
D gene: TRBD1
V gene: TRBV10-3

CDR3 protein: CASRQGKGSGYEQFF
CDR3 DNA: TGTGCCAGCAGACAAGGGAAGGGGTCAGGGTATGAGCAGTTCTTC
J gene: TRBJ2-1
CDR3 length: 15
D gene: .
V gene: TRBV6-5

CDR3 protein: CASSLRSNEQFF
CDR3 DNA: TGTGCCAGCAGCTTGAGGAGCAATGAGCAGTTCTTC
J gene: TRBJ2-1
CDR3 length: 12
D gene: .
V gene: TRBV5-8

CDR3 protein: CASRGLGGRGGNTIYF
CDR3 DNA: TGTGCCAGTAGGGGTTTGGGGGGGCGCGGTGGAAACACCATATATTTT
J gene: TRBJ1-3
CDR3 length: 16
D gene: .
V gene: TRBV19

CDR3 protein: CAWTGGMYTGELFF
CDR3 DNA: TGTGCCTGGACAGGGGGGATGTACACCGGGGAGCTGTTTTTT
J gene: TRBJ2-2
CDR3 length: 14
D gene: .
V gene: TRBV30

CDR3 protein: CASNTPGRGEKLFF
CDR3 DNA: TGTGCCAGCAATACCCCAGGGAGGGGCGAAAAACTGTTTTTT
J gene: TRBJ1-4
CDR3 length: 14
D gene: .
V gene: TRBV28

CDR3 protein: CASSQGVVAGGYEQYF
CDR3 DNA: TGCGCCAGCAGCCAAGGGGTGGTAGCGGGAGGCTACGAGCAGTACTTC
J gene: TRBJ2-7
CDR3 length: 16
D gene: TRBD2
V gene: TRBV4-1

CDR3 protein: CASSPPGQGRLETQYF
CDR3 DNA: TGTGCCAGCAGCCCTCCGGGACAGGGGCGATTGGAGACCCAGTACTTC
J gene: TRBJ2-5
CDR3 length: 16
D gene: TRBD1
V gene: TRBV9

CDR3 protein: CASSGLPWSEQYF
CDR3 DNA: TGTGCCAGCTCGGGACTTCCCTGGAGCGAGCAGTACTTC
J gene: TRBJ2-7
CDR3 length: 13
D gene: .
V gene: TRBV9

CDR3 protein: CASSQKKQQGIGSPLHF
CDR3 DNA: TGTGCCAGCAGCCAAAAAAAACAACAGGGCATTGGTTCACCCCTCCACTTT
J gene: TRBJ1-6
CDR3 length: 17
D gene: .
V gene: TRBV7-9

CDR3 protein: CASSLAGTSGSAKNIQYF
CDR3 DNA: TGTGCCAGCAGCTTAGCTGGGACTAGCGGGAGTGCCAAAAACATTCAGTACTTC
J gene: TRBJ2-4
CDR3 length: 18
D gene: TRBD2
V gene: TRBV7-3

CDR3 protein: CASSWGENTEAFF
CDR3 DNA: TGTGCCAGCAGCTGGGGAGAGAACACTGAAGCTTTCTTT
J gene: TRBJ1-1
CDR3 length: 13
D gene: .
V gene: TRBV5-5

CDR3 protein: CATSRDGRDRDGYTF
CDR3 DNA: TGTGCCACCAGCAGAGATGGAAGAGACAGGGATGGCTACACCTTC
J gene: TRBJ1-2
CDR3 length: 15
D gene: TRBD1
V gene: TRBV15

CDR3 protein: CASSDIQGAPHGYTF
CDR3 DNA: TGCGCCAGCAGCGACATACAGGGGGCGCCCCATGGCTACACCTTC
J gene: TRBJ1-2
CDR3 length: 15
D gene: TRBD1
V gene: TRBV5-1

CDR3 protein: CASSRDGQRNTIYF
CDR3 DNA: TGTGCCAGCAGTCGCGATGGACAGCGAAACACCATATATTTT
J gene: TRBJ1-3
CDR3 length: 14
D gene: .
V gene: TRBV6-5

CDR3 protein: CASSARDSRDTDTQYF
CDR3 DNA: TGTGCCAGCAGCGCCCGGGACTCTCGAGATACAGATACGCAGTATTTT
J gene: TRBJ2-3
CDR3 length: 16
D gene: .
V gene: TRBV9

CDR3 protein: CASSSSSGVGNIQYF
CDR3 DNA: TGTGCCAGCAGCTCGAGTAGCGGGGTGGGAAACATTCAGTACTTC
J gene: TRBJ2-4
CDR3 length: 15
D gene: TRBD2
V gene: TRBV11-2

CDR3 protein: CASSIAWTGSSYEQYF
CDR3 DNA: TGTGCCAGTAGTATAGCGTGGACAGGGTCCTCCTACGAGCAGTACTTC
J gene: TRBJ2-7
CDR3 length: 16
D gene: TRBD1
V gene: TRBV19

CDR3 protein: CAISESEQANTEAFF
CDR3 DNA: TGTGCCATCAGTGAGTCTGAACAGGCGAACACTGAAGCTTTCTTT
J gene: TRBJ1-1
CDR3 length: 15
D gene: .
V gene: TRBV10-3

CDR3 protein: CASSYEVSTEAFF
CDR3 DNA: TGTGCCAGCAGTTACGAAGTCAGCACTGAAGCTTTCTTT
J gene: TRBJ1-1
CDR3 length: 13
D gene: .
V gene: TRBV6-5

CDR3 protein: CASNLQTGTYEQYF
CDR3 DNA: TGTGCCAGCAACCTCCAGACGGGAACCTACGAGCAGTACTTC
J gene: TRBJ2-7
CDR3 length: 14
D gene: .
V gene: TRBV7-4

CDR3 protein: CASSQGVRQPQHF
CDR3 DNA: TGTGCCAGCAGCCAGGGGGTTCGACAGCCCCAGCATTTT
J gene: TRBJ1-5
CDR3 length: 13
D gene: TRBD1
V gene: TRBV28

CDR3 protein: CASKSGSNTGELFF
CDR3 DNA: TGTGCCAGCAAGAGCGGTTCGAACACCGGGGAGCTGTTTTTT
J gene: TRBJ2-2
CDR3 length: 14
D gene: .
V gene: TRBV7-9

CDR3 protein: CASSYQRERTDTQYF
CDR3 DNA: TGTGCCAGCAGCTACCAGCGGGAGCGTACAGATACGCAGTATTTT
J gene: TRBJ2-3
CDR3 length: 15
D gene: TRBD2
V gene: TRBV7-2

CDR3 protein: CASQISGGTGNTIYF
CDR3 DNA: TGTGCCAGCCAGATCTCGGGGGGGACAGGAAACACCATATATTTT
J gene: TRBJ1-3
CDR3 length: 15
D gene: .
V gene: TRBV6-5

CDR3 protein: CASSLITSGRTDTQYF
CDR3 DNA: TGCGCCAGCAGCTTGATAACTAGCGGGAGGACAGATACGCAGTATTTT
J gene: TRBJ2-3
CDR3 length: 16
D gene: TRBD2
V gene: TRBV5-1

CDR3 protein: CASSDSAGGPETQYF
CDR3 DNA: TGTGCCAGCAGTGATTCGGCGGGAGGGCCGGAGACCCAGTACTTC
J gene: TRBJ2-5
CDR3 length: 15
D gene: TRBD2
V gene: TRBV25-1

CDR3 protein: CASSTGGVQPQHF
CDR3 DNA: TGTGCCAGCAGTACCGGGGGGGTTCAGCCCCAGCATTTT
J gene: TRBJ1-5
CDR3 length: 13
D gene: .
V gene: TRBV7-9

CDR3 protein: CASSPDRGPTLLGETQYF
CDR3 DNA: TGTGCCAGTAGTCCAGACAGGGGGCCCACTTTGTTGGGTGAGACCCAGTACTTC
J gene: TRBJ2-5
CDR3 length: 18
D gene: TRBD1
V gene: TRBV19

CDR3 protein: CASSLVAGNTEAFF
CDR3 DNA: TGTGCCAGCAGCTTAGTAGCGGGGAACACTGAAGCTTTCTTT
J gene: TRBJ1-1
CDR3 length: 14
D gene: .
V gene: TRBV11-3

CDR3 protein: CASSQLTNEQFF
CDR3 DNA: TGCGCCAGCAGCCAACTGACTAATGAGCAGTTCTTC
J gene: TRBJ2-1
CDR3 length: 12
D gene: .
V gene: TRBV4-1

CDR3 protein: CASSRSIVGNTIYF
CDR3 DNA: TGTGCCAGCAGTAGAAGCATTGTCGGGAACACCATATATTTT
J gene: TRBJ1-3
CDR3 length: 14
D gene: .
V gene: TRBV27

CDR3 protein: CASSRGLADYEQYF
CDR3 DNA: TGTGCCAGTAGTAGGGGACTAGCGGACTACGAGCAGTACTTC
J gene: TRBJ2-7
CDR3 length: 14
D gene: TRBD2
V gene: TRBV19

CDR3 protein: CAWSGSGEQFF
CDR3 DNA: TGTGCCTGGAGTGGTAGCGGCGAGCAGTTCTTC
J gene: TRBJ2-1
CDR3 length: 11
D gene: .
V gene: TRBV30

CDR3 protein: CASSPAGTPTSSYNEQFF
CDR3 DNA: TGTGCCAGCTCACCAGCCGGGACACCCACTTCCTCCTACAATGAGCAGTTCTTC
J gene: TRBJ2-1
CDR3 length: 18
D gene: .
V gene: TRBV18

CDR3 protein: CASSREGGRGYNEQFF
CDR3 DNA: TGCGCCAGCAGCCGGGAGGGGGGAAGGGGCTACAATGAGCAGTTCTTC
J gene: TRBJ2-1
CDR3 length: 16
D gene: .
V gene: TRBV4-3

CDR3 protein: CASSLGTAYEQYF
CDR3 DNA: TGTGCCAGCAGTTTAGGCACCGCCTACGAGCAGTACTTC
J gene: TRBJ2-7
CDR3 length: 13
D gene: .
V gene: TRBV27

CDR3 protein: CASSYSGSSGNTIYF
CDR3 DNA: TGTGCCAGCAGTTACTCCGGGAGCTCTGGAAACACCATATATTTT
J gene: TRBJ1-3
CDR3 length: 15
D gene: .
V gene: TRBV6-5

CDR3 protein: CASKLATPYNEQFF
CDR3 DNA: TGTGCCAGTAAACTAGCGACTCCTTACAATGAGCAGTTCTTC
J gene: TRBJ2-1
CDR3 length: 14
D gene: TRBD2
V gene: TRBV19

CDR3 protein: CASSVVPGGPNTGELFF
CDR3 DNA: TGTGCCAGCAGCGTAGTTCCGGGAGGGCCGAACACCGGGGAGCTGTTTTTT
J gene: TRBJ2-2
CDR3 length: 17
D gene: TRBD2
V gene: TRBV9

CDR3 protein: CAWTPQGNYGYTF
CDR3 DNA: TGTGCCTGGACCCCTCAGGGAAACTATGGCTACACCTTC
J gene: TRBJ1-2
CDR3 length: 13
D gene: .
V gene: TRBV30

CDR3 protein: CASSNGQGGRETQYF
CDR3 DNA: TGTGCCAGCAGCAACGGACAGGGGGGAAGAGAGACCCAGTACTTC
J gene: TRBJ2-5
CDR3 length: 15
D gene: TRBD1
V gene: TRBV7-9

CDR3 protein: CAWSSPGAPGANVLTF
CDR3 DNA: TGTGCCTGGAGTTCCCCAGGCGCCCCTGGGGCCAACGTCCTGACTTTC
J gene: TRBJ2-6
CDR3 length: 16
D gene: .
V gene: TRBV30

CDR3 protein: CASSIHGQGTYQPQHF
CDR3 DNA: TGTGCCAGTAGTATACACGGACAGGGGACCTATCAGCCCCAGCATTTT
J gene: TRBJ1-5
CDR3 length: 16
D gene: TRBD1
V gene: TRBV19

CDR3 protein: CASRHRGQGYETQYF
CDR3 DNA: TGTGCCAGCAGGCACAGGGGACAGGGGTATGAGACCCAGTACTTC
J gene: TRBJ2-5
CDR3 length: 15
D gene: TRBD1
V gene: TRBV7-9

CDR3 protein: CASSPRDRAYEQYF
CDR3 DNA: TGCGCCAGCAGCCCCCGGGACAGGGCCTACGAGCAGTACTTC
J gene: TRBJ2-7
CDR3 length: 14
D gene: TRBD1
V gene: TRBV4-1